This T cell receptor (beta chain) derives from a study of cytomegalovirus exposure and HLA in healthy donors. The table came from immunoSEQ multiplex PCR; TCRdb's copy has only in-frame clones and leaves some out. Of some 170,000 clones in the sample, under 90% were seen once. This clone was seen a handful of times. Its specificity is unknown. The CDR3 totals 13 residues. V was shortened by 6 bases and J by 4 bases, with 15 bases between the two germline ends. From germline, CDR1 is GTSNPN and CDR2 SVGIG (reference sequence). The donors were in the roughly 120-subject validation cohort, distinct from the approximately 670-subject first cohort. Findings and caveats of the study: Reports described diagnosis of cytomegalovirus status by the classifier as highly specific and sensitive. Whilst most TCR sequences proved rare, a subset of public TCRs occurred across many donors.

This sequence originates from a man aged 18-30 years in good health and CMV-seropositive. The gene calls are TRBV30 and TRBJ1-2; possible D gene TRBD1, 5 bases. The sequencing sample was made of PBMCs. The CDR3 protein is CACRSGDSYGYTF. Here the CDR3 DNA reads TGTGCCTGCCGATCTGGGGACTCCTATGGCTACACCTTC.